A single sample gave rise to the 14 T cell receptor beta chains below, sequenced in a study of a mutant IDH1 vaccine in newly diagnosed glioma (dated by TCRdb to about 2021). Library creation used the immunoSEQ multiplex PCR assay. Sourced from immuneACCESS, this table was stored by TCRdb with only in-frame sequences that have V and J called. A share of the clones is absent; for the studies checked, an unresolved V gene accounts for under half, and the remainder has no known explanation. Counted in this sample were over 45,000 clones; around 90% of them appeared once. The leading ten clones occupy 2.5% to 3% of the sample. The sample's time point, from its label and the paper: baseline, week 1 (first vaccination visit). What the treatment or condition label conveys for this sample: pre-vaccination baseline after standard-of-care therapy. The source material was PBMCs, sampled from a glioma patient treated with radiotherapy, temozolomide or both. These receptors were taken from a middle-aged man with glioma.

The chain recombines TRBV6-4 with TRBJ2-6; D may be TRBD1 or TRBD2 (5 bases each). The CDR3 contains 16 residues. Germline-derived CDR1 and CDR2 are MRHNA and SNTAGT. Deletions cut 3 bases from V and 1 base from J, with 10 bases between. CDR3 nucleotides: TGTGCCAGCAGTGAGAGAGGGGTATCTGGGGCCAACGTCCTGACTTTC. It translates to CASSERGVSGANVLTF.

The genes are TRBV11-1 and TRBJ2-5, with 10 bases that match TRBD2. The CDR3 has 16 amino acids. Per the germline V gene, CDR1 is SGHAT and CDR2 is FQDESV (reference sequence). The V and J ends lost 1 base and 2 bases, in that order; junction bases with no gene match: 4. The CDR3 DNA follows: TGTGCCAGCAGCTTAGGACTAGCGGGTTTACAAGAGACCCAGTACTTC. It yields the protein CASSLGLAGLQETQYF.

The rearrangement links TRBV27 to TRBJ1-1, with D tentatively TRBD1 (5 bases). This CDR3 is built from 16 residues. Germline assignment: CDR1 MNHEY and CDR2 SMNVEV (reference sequence). The ends were cut back, 3 bases at V and 4 bases at J, with 18 bases in the middle. The CDR3 spells CASSLGGSGVGTEAFF. The CDR3 coding sequence is TGTGCCAGCAGTTTGGGGGGAAGCGGGGTCGGCACTGAAGCTTTCTTT.

The rearrangement links TRBV7-9 to TRBJ1-4, with a possible D match to TRBD1 (5 bases). From germline, CDR1 is SEHNR and CDR2 FQNEAQ (reference sequence). The CDR3 is 13 amino acids. V was cut by 5 bases and J by 8 bases, with 12 bases left in between. CDR3 sequence reads: CASSPRPGEKLFF. The CDR3 nucleotides read TGTGCCAGCAGCCCCAGGCCAGGGGAAAAACTGTTTTTT.

The gene calls are TRBV19 and TRBJ2-2; 9 nucleotides match TRBD2. The CDR3 covers 16 residues. Germline lookup yields CDR1 LNHDA and CDR2 SQIVND (reference sequence). With 5 bases clipped from V and 3 bases from J, the junction kept 7 bases outside the gene matches. The CDR3 here is CASSSYSGRYTGELFF. CDR3 bases: TGTGCCAGTAGTTCCTATAGCGGGAGATACACCGGGGAGCTGTTTTTT. The variable domain in full, with the rest retrieved from reference TRBV19 and TRBJ2-2, is DGGITQSPKYLFRKEGQNVTLSCEQNLNHDAMYWYRQDPGQGLRLIYYSQIVNDFQKGDIAEGYSVSREKKESFPLTVTSAQKNPTAFYLCASSSYSGRYTGELFFGEGSRLTVL.

The chain joins TRBV14 to TRBJ1-2, with a possible D match to TRBD1 (6 bases). This CDR3 spans 17 amino acids. V was trimmed by 0 bases and J by 3 bases, leaving 17 bases between them. Germline assignment: CDR1 SGHDN and CDR2 FVKESK. The DNA of the CDR3 is TGTGCCAGCAGCCAAGATCAATGGACAGCTTATTACTATGGCTACACCTTC. Amino acid sequence: CASSQDQWTAYYYGYTF.

The gene calls are TRBV6-6 and TRBJ2-5, with D possibly matching TRBD1 (5 bases). The CDR3 loop spans 14 amino acids. Trimming stripped 6 bases from V and 3 bases from J, with 14 bases between. CDR1 MNHNY and CDR2 SVGAGI come from the germline V gene (reference sequence). The CDR3 loop is CASRSHQGKETQYF. Written as DNA, the CDR3 is TGTGCCAGCAGATCCCACCAGGGAAAAGAGACCCAGTACTTC.

The V call is TRBV5-1, the J call TRBJ2-5, with TRBD2 as a possible D gene (6 bases). This CDR3 has 13 residues. The V and J ends lost 4 bases and 5 bases respectively, with 12 bases between them. In germline, CDR1 is SGHRS, CDR2 YFSETQ. CDR3 nucleotides: TGCGCCAGCAGCCCCGGGAGCACGGAGACCCAGTACTTC. This translates into CASSPGSTETQYF.

The J gene is TRBJ1-1, the V gene TRBV5-5; D is undetermined. V lost 2 bases and J 2 bases, leaving 13 bases between the germline ends. This CDR3 is built from 15 residues. CDR1 is SGHKS and CDR2 is YYEKEE in the germline V gene (reference sequence). CDR3 amino acids: CASSFESQLNTEAFF. The CDR3 region has the DNA TGTGCCAGCAGCTTCGAGAGTCAGCTAAACACTGAAGCTTTCTTT.

Only a few counts were recorded for this clone. J is TRBJ1-3 and V is TRBV10-3; unclear D gene. Germline V CDR1 and CDR2: ENHRY, SYGVKD. This CDR3 contains 13 residues. Trimming took off 0 bases at V and 1 base at J, with 1 base between the two ends. The CDR3 loop reads CAISESSGNTIYF. The CDR3 DNA follows: TGTGCCATCAGTGAGTCTTCTGGAAACACCATATATTTT.

V is TRBV27 and J is TRBJ2-7; 10 bases agree with TRBD1. V was pared by 3 bases and J by 2 bases, with 10 bases of the junction left unmatched. In germline, CDR1 is MNHEY, CDR2 SMNVEV (reference sequence). This CDR3 has 17 residues. The DNA for the CDR3 is TGTGCCAGCAGTTTGACAGGGGGCCACACCCCCCCCTACGAGCAGTACTTC. As protein: CASSLTGGHTPPYEQYF.

The gene calls are TRBV25-1 and TRBJ2-2; 9 bases fit TRBD1. This CDR3 is built from 17 residues. Looked up from germline, CDR1 is MGHDK and CDR2 is SYGVNS. The trim removed 6 bases at V and 5 bases at J, leaving 13 bases unmatched. CDR3 loop: CASSAREGQGRTGELFF. CDR3 nucleotides: TGTGCCAGCAGCGCCCGCGAGGGACAGGGACGTACCGGGGAGCTGTTTTTT.

The V call is TRBV4-1, the J call TRBJ2-3; 10 nucleotides agree with TRBD2. CDR1 and CDR2 (germline): MGHRA, YSYEKL. The CDR3 consists of 17 residues. V was pared by 3 bases and J by 8 bases, with 14 bases of the junction left unmatched. The CDR3 loop reads CASSQQTGTSALGTQYF. The CDR3, as DNA: TGCGCCAGCAGCCAGCAAACCGGGACTAGCGCTTTGGGTACGCAGTATTTT.

The V call is TRBV19, the J call TRBJ1-1; 10 bases agree with TRBD1. The V gene's germline CDR1 is LNHDA and CDR2 SQIVND (reference sequence). The CDR3 sequence is 15 residues long. With 5 bases clipped from V and 6 bases from J, the junction kept 9 bases outside the gene matches. The CDR3 DNA is TGTGCCAGTAGTGCAGGGACAGGGGTGAAGTCTGAAGCTTTCTTT. It yields the protein CASSAGTGVKSEAFF.